These 14 T cell receptor beta chains share one sample of origin, sequenced in a study of cytomegalovirus exposure and HLA in healthy donors. The PCR made use of 60 Vbeta and 13 Jbeta primers. Assay used: immunoSEQ multiplex PCR; TCRdb lists only in-frame clones, some missing. The sample consists of fewer than 150,000 clones, around three quarters of them appearing once. The sample taken for sequencing was PBMCs. The receptor set was obtained from a man aged 35 to 55 in good health and CMV-seronegative.

As regards this clone: Other DNA sequences from this sample encode an identical CDR3 as well. V is TRBV6-1 and J is TRBJ2-7; TRBD1 matches 9 bases. Germline values: CDR1 MNHNS, CDR2 SASEGT. The CDR3 runs to 14 residues. Trimming cost V 6 bases and J 1 base; bases outside gene matches: 4. The chain's CDR3 is CASRAQGASYEQYF. In nucleotides, the CDR3 is TGTGCCAGCAGGGCACAGGGGGCATCCTACGAGCAGTACTTC.

The CDR3 bases are TGTGCCAGCAGCTCTCTGGACAGAGGGGAGACTGAAGCTTTCTTT. Encoded protein: CASSSLDRGETEAFF. The rearrangement joins TRBV5-4 to TRBJ1-1, with D perhaps TRBD1 (6 bases). V lost 3 bases and J lost 5, with 17 bases in between. Looked up from germline, CDR1 is SGHNT and CDR2 is YYREEE (reference sequence). The CDR3 contains 15 residues.

This chain connects TRBV7-9 to TRBJ2-1, with TRBD1 matching over 9 bases. The CDR3 sequence is 16 residues long. Germline V gene lookup returns CDR1 SEHNR and CDR2 FQNEAQ (reference sequence). V was pared by 4 bases and J by 6 bases, with 10 bases of the junction left unmatched. The CDR3 region has the DNA TGTGCCAGCAGCTCGACCTGGACAGGGGAGATCAATGAGCAGTTCTTC. Translated: CASSSTWTGEINEQFF.

The chain links TRBV27 to TRBJ2-5; D gene ambiguous. The V gene's germline CDR1 is MNHEY and CDR2 SMNVEV (reference sequence). The CDR3 extends over 16 amino acids. The ends were cut back, 0 bases at V and 1 base at J, with 12 bases in the middle. This CDR3 reads CASSLSGSPPQETQYF. CDR3 DNA sequence: TGTGCCAGCAGTTTATCGGGCTCTCCCCCCCAAGAGACCCAGTACTTC.

This clone was observed a handful of times. CDR3 bases: TGTGCCAGCAGTTACCGGGACAGCGGCACAGATACGCAGTATTTT. This sequence encodes CASSYRDSGTDTQYF. V gene TRBV6-5 combines with J gene TRBJ2-3, with TRBD1 matching 7 bases. After removal of 2 bases from V and 1 base from J, the junction contained 3 bases not matched to a gene. The germline V gene encodes CDR1 MNHEY and CDR2 SVGAGI. CDR3 length: 15 residues.

V is TRBV7-3 and J is TRBJ1-1, with 7 nucleotides matching TRBD1. V shed 4 bases and J 6 bases; nucleotides not matched to a gene: 8. Germline V gene lookup returns CDR1 SGHTA and CDR2 FQGTGA. The CDR3 covers 14 residues. The CDR3 spells CASSSSTGLAEAFF. CDR3 coding DNA: TGTGCCAGCAGCTCTTCGACAGGGTTAGCTGAAGCTTTCTTT.

The chain uses TRBV6-6 and TRBJ1-6; 7 positions match TRBD1. Germline CDR1 MNHNY, CDR2 SVGAGI (reference sequence). V shed 4 bases and J 8 bases; nucleotides not matched to a gene: 5. The CDR3 length is 14 residues. The CDR3 DNA reads TGTGCCAGCAGTTTGACAGGGCGGGATTCACCCCTCCACTTT. This codes for CASSLTGRDSPLHF.

The chain combines TRBV4-3 with TRBJ2-1; D is undetermined. CDR3 length: 15 residues. V was cut by 0 bases and J by 4 bases, with 10 bases left in between. Germline CDR1 and CDR2: LGHNA and YSLEER. The CDR3 loop reads CASSQDERPYNEQFF. DNA for the CDR3: TGCGCCAGCAGCCAAGATGAGCGCCCGTACAATGAGCAGTTCTTC.

The chain is built from TRBV6-5 and TRBJ1-3; possibly TRBD1 for D (5 bases). This CDR3 is 15 amino acids long. V lost 0 bases and J lost 2, with 8 bases in between. Germline V gene data show CDR1 as MNHEY and CDR2 as SVGAGI. The CDR3 coding sequence is TGTGCCAGCAGTTACTCGGCAGGGCCTGGAAACACCATATATTTT. Protein product: CASSYSAGPGNTIYF.

V gene TRBV28 combines with J gene TRBJ1-5; 10 bases match TRBD1. Germline-derived CDR1 and CDR2 are MDHEN and SYDVKM. This CDR3 is 16 amino acids long. The J segment lost 4 bases and the V segment lost 6 bases, leaving 9 bases of the junction unmatched. CDR3 in DNA: TGTGCCAGCAGGACAGGGGGCGCGGGAGGTAATCAGCCCCAGCATTTT. It codes for CASRTGGAGGNQPQHF.

The V and J genes are TRBV30 and TRBJ1-4; no clear D. Germline CDR1 and CDR2: GTSNPN and SVGIG (reference sequence). The CDR3 consists of 12 residues. V lost 3 bases and J 4 bases, leaving 6 bases between the germline ends. The CDR3: CAWRQDNEKLFF. As DNA, the CDR3 is TGTGCCTGGAGGCAGGATAATGAAAAACTGTTTTTT.

The chain couples TRBV27 to TRBJ2-2; the D is unclear. The germline V gene encodes CDR1 MNHEY and CDR2 SMNVEV (reference sequence). The CDR3 has 13 amino acids. Trimming stripped 5 bases from V and 6 bases from J, with 10 bases between. CDR3 bases: TGTGCCAGCAGTCCATACGGAGCCGGGGAGCTGTTTTTT. This gives the protein CASSPYGAGELFF.

The CDR3 coding sequence is TGTGCCAGCAGCTCCGGGACTCACCTAAGCGAAAAACTGTTTTTT. Translated, it gives CASSSGTHLSEKLFF. V and J are TRBV11-2 and TRBJ1-4, with a tentative D call TRBD1 (5 bases). V dropped 4 bases and J dropped 8 bases, with 17 bases sitting between them. Germline V gives CDR1 SGHAT, CDR2 FQNNGV. The CDR3 runs to 15 residues.

The rearrangement joins TRBV5-6 to TRBJ2-6; D gene unclear. The CDR3 has 18 residues. The V end was cut by 4 bases, the J end by 0 bases, with 17 bases between. The germline V gene encodes CDR1 SGHDT and CDR2 YYEEEE. The CDR3 spells CASSPLRQVGSGANVLTF. Here the CDR3 DNA reads TGTGCCAGCAGCCCCCTAAGGCAGGTGGGCTCTGGGGCCAACGTCCTGACTTTC.